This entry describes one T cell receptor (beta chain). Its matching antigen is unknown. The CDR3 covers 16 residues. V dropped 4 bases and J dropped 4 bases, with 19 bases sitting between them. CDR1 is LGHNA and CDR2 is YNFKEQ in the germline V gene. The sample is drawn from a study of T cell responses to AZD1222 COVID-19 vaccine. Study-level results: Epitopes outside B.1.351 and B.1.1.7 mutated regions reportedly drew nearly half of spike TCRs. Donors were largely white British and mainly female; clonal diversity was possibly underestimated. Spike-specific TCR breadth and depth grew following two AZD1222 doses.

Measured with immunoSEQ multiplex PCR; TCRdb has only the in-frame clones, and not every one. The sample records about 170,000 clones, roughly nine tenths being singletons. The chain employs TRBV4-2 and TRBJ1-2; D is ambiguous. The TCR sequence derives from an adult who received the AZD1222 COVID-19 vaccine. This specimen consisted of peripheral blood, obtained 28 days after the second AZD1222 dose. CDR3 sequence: CASSPRSTARIYGYTF. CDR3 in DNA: TGTGCCAGCAGCCCCCGCTCTACGGCGCGTATCTATGGCTACACCTTC.